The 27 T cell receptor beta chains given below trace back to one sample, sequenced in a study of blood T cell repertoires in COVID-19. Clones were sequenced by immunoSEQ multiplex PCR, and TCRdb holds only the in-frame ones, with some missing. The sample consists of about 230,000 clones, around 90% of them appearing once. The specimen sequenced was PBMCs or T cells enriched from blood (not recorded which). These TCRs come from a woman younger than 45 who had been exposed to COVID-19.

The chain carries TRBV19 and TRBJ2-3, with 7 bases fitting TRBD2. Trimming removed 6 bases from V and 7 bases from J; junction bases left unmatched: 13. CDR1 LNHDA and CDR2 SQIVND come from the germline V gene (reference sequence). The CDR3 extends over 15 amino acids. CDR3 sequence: CASSPDSGGTHTQYF. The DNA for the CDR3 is TGTGCCAGTAGCCCCGACTCGGGGGGAACGCATACGCAGTATTTT.

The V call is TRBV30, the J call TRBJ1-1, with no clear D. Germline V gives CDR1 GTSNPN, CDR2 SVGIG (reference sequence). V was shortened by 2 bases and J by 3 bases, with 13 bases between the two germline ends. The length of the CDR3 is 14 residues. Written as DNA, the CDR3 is TGTGCCTGGAGTCAAGGACGGACTTACACTGAAGCTTTCTTT. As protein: CAWSQGRTYTEAFF.

CDR3 amino acids: CASSHSPWRNTGELFF. Written as DNA, the CDR3 is TGTGCCAGCAGCCATTCACCCTGGAGGAACACCGGGGAGCTGTTTTTT. The V and J genes are TRBV7-9 and TRBJ2-2; D is unresolved. The CDR3 is 16 residues long. V was shortened by 5 bases and J by 1 base, with 14 bases between the two germline ends. CDR1 is SEHNR, CDR2 FQNEAQ, per germline (reference sequence).

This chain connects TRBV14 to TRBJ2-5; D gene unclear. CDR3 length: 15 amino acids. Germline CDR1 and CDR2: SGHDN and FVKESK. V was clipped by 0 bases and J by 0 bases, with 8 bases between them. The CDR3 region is CASSQDPPYQETQYF. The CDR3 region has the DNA TGTGCCAGCAGCCAAGATCCCCCGTACCAAGAGACCCAGTACTTC. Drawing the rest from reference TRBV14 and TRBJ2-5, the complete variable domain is EAGVTQFPSHSVIEKGQTVTLRCDPISGHDNLYWYRRVMGKEIKFLLHFVKESKQDESGMPNNRFLAERTGGTYSTLKVQPAELEDSGVYFCASSQDPPYQETQYFGPGTRLLVL.

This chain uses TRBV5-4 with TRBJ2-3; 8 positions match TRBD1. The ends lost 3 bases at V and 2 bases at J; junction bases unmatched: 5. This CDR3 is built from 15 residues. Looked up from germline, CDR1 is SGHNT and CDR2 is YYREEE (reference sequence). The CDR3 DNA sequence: TGTGCCAGCAGCTCGACAGGGGCCACCACAGATACGCAGTATTTT. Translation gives CASSSTGATTDTQYF. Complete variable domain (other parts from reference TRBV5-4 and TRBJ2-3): ETGVTQSPTHLIKTRGQQVTLRCSSQSGHNTVSWYQQALGQGPQFIFQYYREEENGRGNFPPRFSGLQFPNYSSELNVNALELDDSALYLCASSSTGATTDTQYFGPGTRLTVL.

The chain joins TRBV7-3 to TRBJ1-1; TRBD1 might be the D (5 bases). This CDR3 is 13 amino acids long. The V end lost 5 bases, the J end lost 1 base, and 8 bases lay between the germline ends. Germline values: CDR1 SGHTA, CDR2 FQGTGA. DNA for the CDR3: TGTGCCAGCAGCGCTGGACAGAACACTGAAGCTTTCTTT. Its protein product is CASSAGQNTEAFF.

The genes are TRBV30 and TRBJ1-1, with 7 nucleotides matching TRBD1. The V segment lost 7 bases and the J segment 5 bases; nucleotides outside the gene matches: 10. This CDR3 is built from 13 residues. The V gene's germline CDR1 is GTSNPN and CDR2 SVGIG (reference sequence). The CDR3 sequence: CASQSGGRTEAFF. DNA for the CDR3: TGTGCCTCCCAGTCAGGGGGTAGGACTGAAGCTTTCTTT. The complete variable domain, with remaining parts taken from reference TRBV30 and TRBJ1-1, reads SQTIHQWPATLVQPVGSPLSLECTVEGTSNPNLYWYRQAAGRGLQLLFYSVGIGQISSEVPQNLSASRPQDRQFILSSKKLLLSDSGFYLCASQSGGRTEAFFGQGTRLTVV.

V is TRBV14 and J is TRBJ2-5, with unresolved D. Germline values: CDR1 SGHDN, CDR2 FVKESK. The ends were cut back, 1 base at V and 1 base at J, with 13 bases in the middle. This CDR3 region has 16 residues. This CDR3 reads CASSQVPYAAQETQYF. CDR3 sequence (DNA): TGTGCCAGCAGCCAAGTTCCCTACGCGGCCCAAGAGACCCAGTACTTC.

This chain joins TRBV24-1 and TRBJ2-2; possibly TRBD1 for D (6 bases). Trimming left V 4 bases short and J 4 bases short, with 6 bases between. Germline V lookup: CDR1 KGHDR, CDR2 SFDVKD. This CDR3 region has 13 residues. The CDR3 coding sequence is TGTGCCACCAGTGAGACAGGCACCGGGGAGCTGTTTTTT. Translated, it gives CATSETGTGELFF.

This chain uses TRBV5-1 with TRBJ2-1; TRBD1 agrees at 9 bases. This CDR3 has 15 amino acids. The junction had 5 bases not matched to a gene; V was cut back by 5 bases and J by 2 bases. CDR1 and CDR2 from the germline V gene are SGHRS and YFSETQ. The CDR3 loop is CASRDRGGTYNEQFF. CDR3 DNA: TGCGCCAGCAGGGACAGGGGTGGGACCTACAATGAGCAGTTCTTC.

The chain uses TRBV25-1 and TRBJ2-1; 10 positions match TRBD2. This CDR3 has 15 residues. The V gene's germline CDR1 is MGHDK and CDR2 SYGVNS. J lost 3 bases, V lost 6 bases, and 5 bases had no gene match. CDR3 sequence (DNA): TGTGCCAGCAGGGGACTAGCGCGTTACTACAATGAGCAGTTCTTC. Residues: CASRGLARYYNEQFF.

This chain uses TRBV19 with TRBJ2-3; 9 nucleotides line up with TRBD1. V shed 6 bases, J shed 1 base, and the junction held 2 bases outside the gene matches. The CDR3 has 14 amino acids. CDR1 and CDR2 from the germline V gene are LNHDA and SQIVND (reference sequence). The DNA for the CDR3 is TGTGCCAGTAGCGACAGGGGGGGCACAGATACGCAGTATTTT. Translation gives CASSDRGGTDTQYF.

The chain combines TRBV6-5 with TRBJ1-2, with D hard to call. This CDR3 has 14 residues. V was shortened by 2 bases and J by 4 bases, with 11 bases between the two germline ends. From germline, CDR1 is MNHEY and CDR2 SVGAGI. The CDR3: CASSYGRTSYGYTF. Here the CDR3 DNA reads TGTGCCAGCAGTTACGGACGGACTAGCTATGGCTACACCTTC.

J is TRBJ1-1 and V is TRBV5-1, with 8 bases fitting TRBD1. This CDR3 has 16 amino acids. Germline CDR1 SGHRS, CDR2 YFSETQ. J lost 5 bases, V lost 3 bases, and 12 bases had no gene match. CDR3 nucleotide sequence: TGCGCCAGCAGCTCCCGGGACAGGTACCCTCTGACTGAAGCTTTCTTT. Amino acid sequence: CASSSRDRYPLTEAFF.

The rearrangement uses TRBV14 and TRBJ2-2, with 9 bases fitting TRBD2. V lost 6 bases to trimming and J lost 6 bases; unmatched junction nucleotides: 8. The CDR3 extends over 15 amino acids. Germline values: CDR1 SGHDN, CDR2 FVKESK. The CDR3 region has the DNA TGTGCCAGCAGACCTAGCGGGATATTCGCCGGGGAGCTGTTTTTT. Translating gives CASRPSGIFAGELFF.

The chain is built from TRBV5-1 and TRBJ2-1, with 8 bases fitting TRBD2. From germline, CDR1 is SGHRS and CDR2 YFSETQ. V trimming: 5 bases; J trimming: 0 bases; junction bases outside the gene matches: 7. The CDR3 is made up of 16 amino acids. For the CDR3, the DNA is TGCGCCAGCAGTTCGATAGCGGGGAGCTCCTACAATGAGCAGTTCTTC. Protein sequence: CASSSIAGSSYNEQFF.

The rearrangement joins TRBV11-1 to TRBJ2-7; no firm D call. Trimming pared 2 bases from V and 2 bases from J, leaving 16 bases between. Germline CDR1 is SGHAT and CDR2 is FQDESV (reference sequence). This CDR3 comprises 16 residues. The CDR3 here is CASSLTFPDGAYEQYF. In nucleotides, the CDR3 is TGTGCCAGCAGCTTAACTTTTCCCGACGGAGCCTACGAGCAGTACTTC. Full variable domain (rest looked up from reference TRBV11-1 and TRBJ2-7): EAEVAQSPRYKITEKSQAVAFWCDPISGHATLYWYRQILGQGPELLVQFQDESVVDDSQLPKDRFSAERLKGVDSTLKIQPAELGDSAMYLCASSLTFPDGAYEQYFGPGTRLTVT.

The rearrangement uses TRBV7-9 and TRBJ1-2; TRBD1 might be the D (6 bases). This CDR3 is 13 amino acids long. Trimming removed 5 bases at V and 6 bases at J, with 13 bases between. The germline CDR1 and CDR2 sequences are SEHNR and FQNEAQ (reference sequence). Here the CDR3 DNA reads TGTGCCAGCAGCCCTCGGGGGGCCCATGGCTACACCTTC. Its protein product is CASSPRGAHGYTF.

The CDR3: CASSQTLRAGASYGYTF. As DNA, the CDR3 is TGTGCCAGCAGCCAAACTCTACGGGCAGGGGCATCCTATGGCTACACCTTC. The V call is TRBV3-1 (or the pseudogene TRBV3-2), the J call TRBJ1-2; D possibly corresponds to TRBD1 (6 bases). Trimming cost V 2 bases and J 4 bases, with 20 bases left between them. Per germline, CDR1 LGHDT and CDR2 YNNKEL (reference sequence). The CDR3 contains 17 residues.

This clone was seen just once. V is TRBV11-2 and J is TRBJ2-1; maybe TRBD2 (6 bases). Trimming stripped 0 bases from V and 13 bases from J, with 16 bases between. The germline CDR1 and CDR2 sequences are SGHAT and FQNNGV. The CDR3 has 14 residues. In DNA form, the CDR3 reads TGTGCCAGCAGCTTAGATTCGTTTGTGGGACTTCAGTTCTTC. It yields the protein CASSLDSFVGLQFF.

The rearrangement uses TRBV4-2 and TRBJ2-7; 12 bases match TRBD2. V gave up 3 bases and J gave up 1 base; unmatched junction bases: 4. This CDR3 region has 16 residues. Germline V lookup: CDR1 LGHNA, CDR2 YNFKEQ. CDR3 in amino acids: CASSHQGTSGSYEQYF. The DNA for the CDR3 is TGTGCCAGCAGCCACCAGGGGACTAGCGGGTCCTACGAGCAGTACTTC.

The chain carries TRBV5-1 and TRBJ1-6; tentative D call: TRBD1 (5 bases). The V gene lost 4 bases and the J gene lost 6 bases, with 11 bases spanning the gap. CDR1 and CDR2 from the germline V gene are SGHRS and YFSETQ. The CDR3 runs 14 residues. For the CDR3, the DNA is TGCGCCAGCAGCCCTCAGGGTGCTAATTCACCCCTCCACTTT. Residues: CASSPQGANSPLHF.

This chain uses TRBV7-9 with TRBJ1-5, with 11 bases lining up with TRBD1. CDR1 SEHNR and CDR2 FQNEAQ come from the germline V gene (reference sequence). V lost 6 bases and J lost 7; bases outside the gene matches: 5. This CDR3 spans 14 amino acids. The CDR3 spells CASRGQGAKQPQHF. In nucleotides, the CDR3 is TGTGCCAGCAGAGGACAGGGGGCAAAACAGCCCCAGCATTTT. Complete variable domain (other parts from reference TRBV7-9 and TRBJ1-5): DTGVSQNPRHKITKRGQNVTFRCDPISEHNRLYWYRQTLGQGPEFLTYFQNEAQLEKSRLLSDRFSAERPKGSFSTLEIQRTEQGDSAMYLCASRGQGAKQPQHFGDGTRLSIL.

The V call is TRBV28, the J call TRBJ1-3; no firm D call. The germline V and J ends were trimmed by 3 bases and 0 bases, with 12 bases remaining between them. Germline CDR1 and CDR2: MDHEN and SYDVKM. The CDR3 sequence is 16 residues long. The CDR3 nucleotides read TGTGCCAGCAGTTTTGGTCAGTGGGCCTCTGGAAACACCATATATTTT. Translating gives CASSFGQWASGNTIYF.

DNA for the CDR3: TGTGCCTCTCAACTAGCGGGAGCCCGCAATGAGCAGTTCTTC. Its translation is CASQLAGARNEQFF. This chain connects TRBV19 to TRBJ2-1; 11 bases align to TRBD2. The CDR3 loop spans 14 amino acids. Looked up from germline, CDR1 is LNHDA and CDR2 is SQIVND (reference sequence). V lost 11 bases to trimming and J lost 6 bases; unmatched junction nucleotides: 9.

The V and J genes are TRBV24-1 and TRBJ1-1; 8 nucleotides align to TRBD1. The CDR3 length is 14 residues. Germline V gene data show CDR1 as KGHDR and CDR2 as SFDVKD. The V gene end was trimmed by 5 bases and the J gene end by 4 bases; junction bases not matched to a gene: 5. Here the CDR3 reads CATSGSGTGTEAFF. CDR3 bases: TGTGCCACCAGTGGATCCGGGACAGGCACTGAAGCTTTCTTT.

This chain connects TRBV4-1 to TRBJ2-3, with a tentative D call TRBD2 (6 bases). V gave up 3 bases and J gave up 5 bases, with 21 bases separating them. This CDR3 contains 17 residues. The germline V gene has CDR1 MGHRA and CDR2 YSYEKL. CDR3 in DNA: TGCGCCAGCAGCCAGGAGGGTTTCGCGGGAAGTTTAGATACGCAGTATTTT. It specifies CASSQEGFAGSLDTQYF.